The T cell receptor beta chain under discussion was sequenced for a study of OX40 agonist ivuxolimab in advanced cancers. Study summary: In this cohort, patients received ivuxolimab, an agonistic anti-OX40 (CD134) antibody. The mean age was around 56 years, ranging from 23 to 79, with over 70% of participants male. Eligibility admitted prior anti-PD-1, anti-PD-L1 or anti-CTLA-4 therapy; 35% to 40% had some.

Libraries were prepared by immunoSEQ multiplex PCR; TCRdb keeps only in-frame clonotypes and omits some of them. Among tens of thousands of clones listed, 80% to 90% were seen once. CDR1 SGHRS and CDR2 YFSETQ come from the germline V gene. With 4 bases removed from V and 7 bases from J, the gap between germline ends came to 21 bases. This CDR3 has 16 amino acids. The sample consisted of CD4+ or CD8+ T cells sorted from blood, taken in a trial of the OX40 agonist ivuxolimab. This TCR derives from an adult with an advanced solid tumor such as melanoma, head and neck, liver or kidney cancer. This chain joins TRBV5-1 and TRBJ2-1; tentatively, D is TRBD2 (6 bases). The chain's CDR3 is CASSPRDWRLSNEQFF. Written as DNA, the CDR3 is TGCGCCAGCAGCCCACGGGACTGGAGACTGAGTAATGAGCAGTTCTTC. The full variable domain, with the rest looked up from reference TRBV5-1 and TRBJ2-1, is KAGVTQTPRYLIKTRGQQVTLSCSPISGHRSVSWYQQTPGQGLQFLFEYFSETQRNKGNFPGRFSGRQFSNSRSEMNVSTLELGDSALYLCASSPRDWRLSNEQFFGPGTRLTVL.